The T cell receptor beta chain under discussion was sequenced for a study of glioma-infiltrating T cells. The germline CDR1 and CDR2 sequences are LGHNA and YNFKEQ. The V gene lost 2 bases and the J gene lost 1 base, with 8 bases spanning the gap. The CDR3 has 14 residues. Whole-study results and caveats: Tissue-blood divergence was below expectation in non-neoplastic patients, above in gliomas.

Remarks on this clonotype: Its matching antigen is unknown.

Amplification of TCR alpha and beta CDR3 regions from RNA used iRepertoire nested multiplex PCR. TCRdb called the multiplex PCR reads again in MiXCR, with one record for every CDR3 protein. The sample yields 150,000 or so distinct CDR3 sequences, roughly two fifths seen once. The sequence was collected from a human donor with low-grade glioma or glioblastoma, undergoing nonglioma brain surgery, or in good health (not recorded which). What was sequenced was glioma tissue, nonneoplastic brain tissue, or PBMCs (not recorded which). This sequence joins TRBV4-2 and TRBJ2-5, with unresolved D. The CDR3 sequence is CASSQQTTQETQYF. CDR3 nucleotide sequence: TGTGCCAGCAGCCAACAGACCACCCAAGAGACCCAGTACTTC.